This T cell receptor (beta chain) is from a study of regulatory T cells in long-lasting Graves disease. Turning to the study itself: The antithyroid drugs taken by newly diagnosed Graves' patients had been used for under 3 months.

Time point in this sample: newly diagnosed GD, antithyroid drugs for less than 3 months. Extracted PBMC RNA gave rise to the TCR library. The V gene's germline CDR1 is MNHEY and CDR2 SMNVEV (reference sequence). This CDR3 spans 17 amino acids. Losses at the gene ends were 5 bases for V and 3 bases for J; bases not matched to a gene: 11. Study outcomes and limitations: Preferential use of TRBV28, TRBJ1-2 and TRBJ2-5 was seen in persistent disease.

To make TCR beta libraries, researchers used iRepertoire HTBI primers and Arm-PCR of CDR3 regions. TCRdb fed the multiplex PCR reads into MiXCR, producing one record per CDR3 protein. This table holds 360,000 or so distinct CDR3 sequences, roughly 10% found once. This clonotype was seen many times. Its antigen is still unknown. The sample also formed part of further work on T cells in Graves' hyperthyroidism and ophthalmopathy. From that paper: Ophthalmopathy stood apart from stable hyperthyroidism in a 13 V-J model. Model output signaled ophthalmopathy a median around 6.9 months ahead of onset.

The specimen was peripheral blood mononuclear cells (PBMCs), collected at new diagnosis, from a patient treated with antithyroid drugs. This receptor was identified in a woman aged 18 to 35 with Graves disease. This rearrangement joins TRBV27 to TRBJ1-5; 9 bases agree with TRBD1. In DNA, the CDR3 is TGTGCCAGCAGTCCAAACACAGGGGGCGGTGTCAATCAGCCCCAGCATTTT. It codes for CASSPNTGGGVNQPQHF.